This TCR beta chain stems from a study of T cell responses to AZD1222 COVID-19 vaccine. Study-wide points: Nearly half of spike-specific TCRs reportedly target variant regions that are unmutated in the B.1.351 and B.1.1.7 variants. There were mostly white British donors and more females than males, and clonal diversity was possibly underestimated.

Regarding this clone: Its antigen is not identified.

Sequenced by immunoSEQ multiplex PCR; TCRdb stores in-frame clones only, minus some. The sample has about 98,000 clones, roughly 88% seen once; the top ten hold under 7%. The ends were cut back, 3 bases at V and 5 bases at J, with 7 bases in the middle. This CDR3 spans 11 amino acids. Germline V gene sequence: CDR1 GTSNPN, CDR2 SVGIG (reference sequence). Source: peripheral blood, taken on day 0 of AZD1222 vaccination. This chain links TRBV30 with TRBJ1-2; D gene unclear. The sequence was obtained from an adult in good health. DNA for the CDR3: TGTGCCTGGAGGGCGAGTTATGGCTACACCTTC. It yields the protein CAWRASYGYTF. The entire variable domain, with the rest obtained from reference TRBV30 and TRBJ1-2, is as follows: SQTIHQWPATLVQPVGSPLSLECTVEGTSNPNLYWYRQAAGRGLQLLFYSVGIGQISSEVPQNLSASRPQDRQFILSSKKLLLSDSGFYLCAWRASYGYTFGSGTRLTVV.